This T cell receptor (beta chain) is drawn from a study of cytomegalovirus exposure and HLA in healthy donors. The overall study: An analysis done earlier identified 100 million to 140 million unique TCR beta sequences from about 179 million T cells.

To note about this clone: Its antigen is still unknown.

PCR used 60 Vbeta primers and 13 Jbeta primers. The repertoire was sequenced with immunoSEQ multiplex PCR; TCRdb's copy has only in-frame clones and lacks some. The sample records 150,000 to 180,000 clones, around three quarters being singletons. The V end was cut by 6 bases, the J end by 4 bases, with 12 bases between. This CDR3 region has 13 residues. Germline lookup yields CDR1 SGHNT and CDR2 YENEEA. Study findings and constraints: Most subjects' HLA-A and HLA-B alleles were reportedly predicted from TCR beta sequences. Within a later analysis, the majority of CMV-associated TCR beta chains appeared HLA-restricted.

This receptor was identified in a middle-aged woman in good health and CMV-seronegative. V gene TRBV11-3 combines with J gene TRBJ1-1; a weak D match, TRBD1 (5 bases). The sequencing input was PBMCs. The CDR3, as DNA: TGTGCCAGCAGACAGGTGGAGAGCACTGAAGCTTTCTTT. It translates to CASRQVESTEAFF.